The rows below give T cell receptor beta chains drawn from one sample of a study of graft-versus-host responses after intestinal transplantation. These receptors have no identified antigens. Repertoires were generated with immunoSEQ multiplex PCR, while TCRdb's copy carries only in-frame clones and drops some. The table shows tens of thousands of clones, with 75% to 95% occurring only once. The specimen comprised unstimulated CD8+ T cells sorted from spleen or lymph node cells, sampled before transplant. The receptor set was obtained from a human donor who was the organ donor for an intestinal transplant. Each CDR3 is given without its conserved first and last residue. The order of the fields is clone size, V gene, CDR3 protein. Only some rows state a clone size, as once, few, many or a class for expanded clones.

>NA|TRBV14
ASSQVGGPLYEQY
>NA|TRBV7-8
ASSLVQGKYGYT
>NA|TRBV5-4
ASSWGQGDGYT
>once|TRBV4-1
ASSQGQMNTEAF
>NA|TRBV6-5
ASGTSGGADEQY
>NA|TRBV5-1
ASGAGNDWGELF
>NA|TRBV2
ASSEPYEQC
>NA|TRBV20-1
SLSSWETQY
>few|TRBV7-9
ASSLVISQTEAF
>NA|TRBV4-2
ASSHSGGYTPSYEQY
>NA|TRBV6-5
ASRELAGGNYEQY